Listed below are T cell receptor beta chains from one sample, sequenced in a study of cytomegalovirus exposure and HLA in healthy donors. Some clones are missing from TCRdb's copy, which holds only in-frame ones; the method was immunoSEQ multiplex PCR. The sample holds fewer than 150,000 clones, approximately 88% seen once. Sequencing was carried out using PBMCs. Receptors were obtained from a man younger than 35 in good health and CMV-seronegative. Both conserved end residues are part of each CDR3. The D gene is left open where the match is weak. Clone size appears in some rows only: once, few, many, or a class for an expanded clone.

CASSAPAEGLGYTF	TGCGCCAGCAGCGCCCCAGCGGAGGGGCTGGGCTACACCTTC	.	TRBV4-1	TRBJ1-2	few
CASSGAGDSETQYF	TGCGCCAGCAGTGGTGCAGGCGATTCGGAGACCCAGTACTTC	.	TRBV4-1	TRBJ2-5	.
CASSLNTGELFF	TGTGCCAGCAGTTTAAACACCGGGGAGCTGTTTTTT	.	TRBV6-5	TRBJ2-2	.
CASSPGTGYTGELFF	TGTGCCAGCAGTCCAGGGACAGGGTACACCGGGGAGCTGTTTTTT	TRBD1	TRBV28	TRBJ2-2	.
CASSKRLAGYNEQFF	TGTGCCAGCAGTAAACGACTAGCGGGTTACAATGAGCAGTTCTTC	TRBD2	TRBV2	TRBJ2-1	.
CACNRGGGSYEQYF	TGTGCCTGTAATAGGGGGGGCGGAAGTTACGAGCAGTACTTC	.	TRBV30	TRBJ2-7	.
CASSRLGGTAIGNEQFF	TGCGCCAGCAGCCGCTTAGGGGGGACAGCTATAGGAAATGAGCAGTTCTTC	.	TRBV4-3	TRBJ2-1	.
CATSRDLGQVYQETQYF	TGTGCCACCAGCAGAGATTTGGGACAGGTATACCAAGAGACCCAGTACTTC	TRBD1	TRBV15	TRBJ2-5	.
CASSEDFPLYGYTF	TGTGCCAGCAGTGAGGACTTTCCGTTATATGGCTACACCTTC	.	TRBV2	TRBJ1-2	.
CASSSMRRGLLGRTEAFF	TGTGCCAGCAGCTCGATGAGGAGGGGGCTTTTGGGTAGGACTGAAGCTTTCTTT	TRBD1	TRBV27	TRBJ1-1	.
CASSEGRVQPQHF	TGTGCCAGCAGTGAAGGGAGGGTTCAGCCCCAGCATTTT	.	TRBV6-1	TRBJ1-5	.
CASSYPGLAVRDTQYF	TGTGCCAGCAGCTACCCGGGACTAGCGGTGAGAGATACGCAGTATTTT	TRBD2	TRBV5-5	TRBJ2-3	.
CASSLIQSYEQYF	TGTGCCAGCAGCTTAATCCAGTCCTACGAGCAGTACTTC	.	TRBV7-9	TRBJ2-7	.
CASRTLFGNTIYF	TGCGCCAGCAGGACACTTTTTGGAAACACCATATATTTT	.	TRBV10-2	TRBJ1-3	.
CASIYGSTDTQYF	TGTGCCAGCATATACGGTAGCACAGATACGCAGTATTTT	.	TRBV6-1	TRBJ2-3	.
CASSIGQTYEQYF	TGTGCCAGCAGCATAGGACAGACCTACGAGCAGTACTTC	.	TRBV28	TRBJ2-7	.
CASSQDLRGNSYEQYF	TGCGCCAGCAGCCAAGATTTGCGGGGGAACTCCTACGAGCAGTACTTC	TRBD2	TRBV4-3	TRBJ2-7	.
CASSLDRSGQGEQYF	TGCGCCAGCAGCTTGGACAGATCCGGTCAGGGGGAGCAGTACTTC	.	TRBV5-1	TRBJ2-7	.
CASSVGQGNPDGYTF	TGTGCCAGCAGTGTTGGACAGGGAAATCCCGATGGCTACACCTTC	TRBD1	TRBV2	TRBJ1-2	.
CASSLPTSGSTDTQYF	TGTGCCAGCAGCTTACCCACTAGCGGTAGCACAGATACGCAGTATTTT	TRBD2	TRBV7-9	TRBJ2-3	.
CASSLEGGGYGYTF	TGCGCCAGCAGCTTGGAAGGGGGTGGCTATGGCTACACCTTC	.	TRBV5-1	TRBJ1-2	.
CASSLFGPSNSNQPQHF	TGTGCCAGCAGTTTATTTGGCCCTTCAAATAGCAATCAGCCCCAGCATTTT	.	TRBV27	TRBJ1-5	.
CASSPYVAGSYYNEQFF	TGTGCCAGCAGCCCCTACGTAGCGGGTTCTTACTACAATGAGCAGTTCTTC	TRBD2	TRBV5-8	TRBJ2-1	.
CASRRGQGAFQPQHF	TGTGCCAGCAGACGGGGACAGGGGGCTTTTCAGCCCCAGCATTTT	TRBD1	TRBV28	TRBJ1-5	.
CASSSMTGAYGYTF	TGTGCCAGCAGTTCCATGACAGGGGCATATGGCTACACCTTC	TRBD1	TRBV28	TRBJ1-2	.
CASSTSGGVNEQFF	TGTGCCAGCTCCACTAGCGGGGGGGTAAATGAGCAGTTCTTC	TRBD2	TRBV28	TRBJ2-1	once
CASSVASGGPWNEQFF	TGTGCCAGCAGCGTAGCTTCGGGGGGGCCTTGGAATGAGCAGTTCTTC	TRBD2	TRBV9	TRBJ2-1	.
CAWSEGLGQPQHF	TGTGCCTGGAGTGAGGGGTTAGGACAGCCCCAGCATTTT	.	TRBV30	TRBJ1-5	.
CSVEDDGSADNEQFF	TGCAGCGTTGAAGATGACGGGAGTGCGGACAATGAGCAGTTCTTC	.	TRBV29-1	TRBJ2-1	.
CASRQGVDNSPLHF	TGTGCCAGCAGACAGGGTGTCGATAATTCACCCCTCCACTTT	.	TRBV27	TRBJ1-6	.